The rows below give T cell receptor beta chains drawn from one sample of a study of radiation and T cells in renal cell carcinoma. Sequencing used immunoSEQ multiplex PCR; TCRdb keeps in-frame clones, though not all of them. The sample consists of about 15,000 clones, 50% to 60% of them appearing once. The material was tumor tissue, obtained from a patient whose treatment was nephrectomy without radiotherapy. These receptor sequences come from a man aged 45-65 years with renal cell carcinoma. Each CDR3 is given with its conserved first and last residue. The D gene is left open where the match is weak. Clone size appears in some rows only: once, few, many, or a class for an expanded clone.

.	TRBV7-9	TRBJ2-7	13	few	CASSLAQIYEQYF	TGTGCCAGCAGCTTGGCCCAGATTTACGAGCAGTACTTC
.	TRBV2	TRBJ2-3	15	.	CASSDWAYGTDTQYF	TGTGCCAGCAGTGACTGGGCCTATGGCACAGATACGCAGTATTTT
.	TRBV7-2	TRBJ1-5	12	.	CASSVQNQPQHF	TGTGCCAGCAGCGTCCAGAATCAGCCCCAGCATTTT
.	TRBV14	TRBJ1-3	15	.	CASSQQVPFGNTIYF	TGTGCCAGCAGCCAACAGGTTCCCTTTGGAAACACCATATATTTT
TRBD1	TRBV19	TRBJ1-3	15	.	CASGNRQGSGNTIYF	TGTGCCAGTGGGAATCGACAGGGCTCTGGAAACACCATATATTTT
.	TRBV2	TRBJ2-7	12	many	CASSVQVYEQYF	TGTGCCAGCAGCGTACAAGTTTACGAGCAGTACTTC
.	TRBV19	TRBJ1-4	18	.	CASSPRRDPRVTNEKLFF	TGTGCCAGTAGTCCTAGGCGGGACCCGCGGGTAACTAATGAAAAACTGTTTTTT
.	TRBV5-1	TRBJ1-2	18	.	CASSLEWAGVPVNYGYTF	TGCGCCAGCAGCTTGGAATGGGCAGGGGTACCGGTTAACTATGGCTACACCTTC
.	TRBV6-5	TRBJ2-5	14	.	CASSYSMGGETQYF	TGTGCCAGCAGTTACTCGATGGGGGGAGAGACCCAGTACTTC
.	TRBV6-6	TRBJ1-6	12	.	CASSYGNSPLHF	TGTGCCAGCAGTTACGGAAATTCACCCCTCCACTTT
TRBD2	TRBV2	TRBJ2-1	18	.	CASSDRRAGTSVYNEQFF	TGTGCCAGCAGTGATAGGAGGGCCGGGACTAGCGTCTACAATGAGCAGTTCTTC